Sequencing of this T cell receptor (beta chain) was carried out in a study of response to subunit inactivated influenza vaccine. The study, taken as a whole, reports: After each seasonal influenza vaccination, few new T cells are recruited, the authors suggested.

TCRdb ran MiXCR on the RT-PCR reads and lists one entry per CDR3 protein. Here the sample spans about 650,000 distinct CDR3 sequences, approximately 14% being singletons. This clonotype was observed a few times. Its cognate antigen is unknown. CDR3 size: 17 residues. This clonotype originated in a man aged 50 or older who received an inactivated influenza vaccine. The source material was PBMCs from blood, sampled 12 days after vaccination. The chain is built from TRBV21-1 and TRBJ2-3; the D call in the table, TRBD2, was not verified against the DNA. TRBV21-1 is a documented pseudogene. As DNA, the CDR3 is TGTGCCAGCAGCAAAGAGGGCGGGGGGAAAGGCACAGATACGCAGTATTTT. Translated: CASSKEGGGKGTDTQYF.